Following are 10 T cell receptor beta chains from one sample sequenced in a study of blood T cell repertoires in COVID-19. The method was immunoSEQ multiplex PCR; TCRdb's version includes in-frame clones alone and lacks a portion of them. The sample lists approximately 200,000 clones, approximately 86% occurring once. Sequences were obtained from peripheral blood. These receptors all come from a man between 65 and 85 years old with active or convalescent COVID-19.

This chain connects TRBV7-2 to TRBJ1-6; TRBD1 might be the D (5 bases). The germline CDR1 and CDR2 sequences are SGHTA and FQGNSA. This CDR3 contains 15 residues. The ends were cut back, 2 bases at V and 8 bases at J, with 13 bases in the middle. CDR3 nucleotides: TGTGCCAGCAGCTTAAGGCAGGGCTCCTATTCACCCCTCCACTTT. Translation: CASSLRQGSYSPLHF.

The chain carries TRBV5-6 and TRBJ2-3, with D hard to call. The germline gives CDR1 SGHDT, CDR2 YYEEEE. The CDR3 consists of 12 residues. Trimming left V 1 base short and J 4 bases short, with 4 bases between. CDR3 protein: CASSLSADTQYF. The CDR3 DNA reads TGTGCCAGCAGCTTGTCCGCAGATACGCAGTATTTT.

The CDR3 protein is CAISDRSYEQYF. As DNA, the CDR3 is TGTGCCATCAGTGATAGGAGTTACGAGCAGTACTTC. The gene calls are TRBV10-3 and TRBJ2-7; no clear D. Germline V gene data show CDR1 as ENHRY and CDR2 as SYGVKD. The CDR3 runs 12 residues. V was pared by 3 bases and J by 4 bases, with 7 bases between.

V is TRBV28 and J is TRBJ2-2; possibly TRBD2 for D (6 bases). Germline values: CDR1 MDHEN, CDR2 SYDVKM. Trimming removed 3 bases at V and 2 bases at J, with 7 bases between. This CDR3 comprises 14 residues. CDR3 sequence (DNA): TGTGCCAGCAGTTTTAGCGGCAACACCGGGGAGCTGTTTTTT. It codes for CASSFSGNTGELFF.

This chain connects TRBV14 to TRBJ1-3; no firm D call. The CDR3 has 14 amino acids. The germline V gene encodes CDR1 SGHDN and CDR2 FVKESK. The ends were cut back, 1 base at V and 0 bases at J, with 4 bases in the middle. The CDR3 DNA follows: TGTGCCAGCAGCCAAGTTAGCTCTGGAAACACCATATATTTT. It yields the protein CASSQVSSGNTIYF.

The chain employs TRBV11-3 and TRBJ1-1; 8 positions match TRBD1. Trimming at V came to 6 bases and at J to 6 bases, leaving 6 bases not matched to a gene. The CDR3 loop spans 13 amino acids. Germline lookup yields CDR1 SGHNT and CDR2 YENEEA. The CDR3 spells CASRRGTGAEAFF. The CDR3 DNA reads as TGTGCCAGCAGAAGAGGGACAGGAGCTGAAGCTTTCTTT.

The gene calls are TRBV7-8 and TRBJ1-1; the D is unclear. CDR3 length equals 12 residues. V shed 0 bases and J shed 8 bases, with 7 bases lying between them. The germline CDR1 and CDR2 sequences are SGHVS and FQNEAQ. CDR3 in DNA: TGTGCCAGCAGCTTAGCACCTACGGAAGCTTTCTTT. Amino acid sequence: CASSLAPTEAFF. Looking up the rest from reference TRBV7-8 and TRBJ1-1 gives the full variable domain: GAGVSQSPRYKVAKRGQDVALRCDPISGHVSLFWYQQALGQGPEFLTYFQNEAQLDKSGLPSDRFFAERPEGSVSTLKIQRTQQEDSAVYLCASSLAPTEAFFGQGTRLTVV.

This rearrangement joins TRBV28 to TRBJ1-2; no clear D. The V gene lost 5 bases and the J gene lost 2 bases, with 6 bases spanning the gap. The CDR3 sequence is 12 residues long. Germline CDR1 and CDR2: MDHEN and SYDVKM. The CDR3 region has the DNA TGTGCCAGCAGTACATCGAACTATGGCTACACCTTC. This codes for CASSTSNYGYTF.

J is TRBJ1-3 and V is TRBV18; TRBD1 matches 8 bases. CDR1 KGHSH and CDR2 LQKENI come from the germline V gene. V gave up 5 bases and J gave up 0 bases; unmatched junction bases: 3. CDR3 size: 15 residues. In DNA form, the CDR3 reads TGTGCCAGCTCAGCAGGGGGCAGCTCTGGAAACACCATATATTTT. As protein: CASSAGGSSGNTIYF.

The chain joins TRBV19 to TRBJ2-7; 11 bases agree with TRBD2. The germline V gene encodes CDR1 LNHDA and CDR2 SQIVND (reference sequence). Trimming cost V 5 bases and J 4 bases; bases outside gene matches: 4. The CDR3 spans 14 residues. DNA for the CDR3: TGTGCCAGTAGTGCCCTAGCGGGAGGATACGAGCAGTACTTC. Its translation: CASSALAGGYEQYF.